This T cell receptor (beta chain) was found in a study of tumor-infiltrating lymphocytes in glioblastoma multiforme (dated by TCRdb to about 2017). For the study in its entirety: To find out whether intratumoral genomic heterogeneity fosters TIL diversity, the study jointly investigated somatic mutations, TIL diversity and immune response activity. The research as a whole found: The authors noted that sorting T cells into functional subsets, which was not done in this study, would be a future improvement. Generalizability is limited because the TCR and somatic mutation analysis included only one glioblastoma patient. RNA-based TCR sequencing may distort clone frequencies because T cells carry unequal numbers of TCR transcripts.

This clonotype appeared a few times. It lacks a known antigen. It has no much larger one-base neighbor in the sample; base qualities were not kept. The CDR3 covers 15 residues, taking in both the cysteine and the phenylalanine. Just CDR3 DNA is preserved here, 45 bases in frame from base 1. The germline V gene gives CDR1 as SGHNT and CDR2 as YENEEA. V and J are trimmed by 0 bases and 9 bases, and the gene matches miss 2 bases of the junction. Total RNA was isolated from peripheral blood mononuclear cells with TRIzol reagent and was purified using the RNeasy kit. Every RNA sample had an RNA integrity number above 6.5 and an OD 260/280 ratio above 1.9. A modified ARM-PCR protocol with multiple V-beta primers and a C-beta primer was used to build TCRB libraries from RNA via three nested multiplex PCR rounds. ProtoScript II Reverse Transcriptase and a C-beta primer were used to synthesize TCRB-specific cDNA from 0.5 ug total RNA. The description of the TCRB libraries did not mention any unique molecular identifiers. In the third PCR, barcodes and adapters were added over roughly 23 cycles with Deep VentR (exo-) polymerase, after which 250-500 bp bands were gel purified. TCRB libraries were sequenced with 250 bp paired-end reads on an Illumina HiSeq 2500. In the authors' own workflow: The reads were cleaned with Trimmomatic, merged with FLASH and assigned V, D and J segments with MiGEC before being analyzed in VDJtools. Repertoire diversity was quantified with the Shannon-Wiener diversity index calculated using VDJtools. TCRdb redid the processing of the public reads, applying fastp at Q25 and MiXCR, and retained in-frame beta chains. Rows merge per CDR3 protein into single entries with the most common DNA and genes. TCRdb's processing, not the authors' own work, is the source of the V and J calls. Here the sample has 15,000 to 20,000 distinct CDR3 sequences; 65% to 80% occur a single time. Approximately 18% of the sample is held by the ten biggest clonotypes.

Here the chain combines TRBV11-3 and TRBJ2-1; 13 middle bases align to TRBD2. The sequenced sample consisted of peripheral blood. This TCR derives from a male donor with glioblastoma. The CDR3 protein is CASSLELAGGTEQFF. The sequenced DNA is TGTGCCAGCAGCTTAGAACTAGCGGGAGGGACTGAGCAGTTCTTC.